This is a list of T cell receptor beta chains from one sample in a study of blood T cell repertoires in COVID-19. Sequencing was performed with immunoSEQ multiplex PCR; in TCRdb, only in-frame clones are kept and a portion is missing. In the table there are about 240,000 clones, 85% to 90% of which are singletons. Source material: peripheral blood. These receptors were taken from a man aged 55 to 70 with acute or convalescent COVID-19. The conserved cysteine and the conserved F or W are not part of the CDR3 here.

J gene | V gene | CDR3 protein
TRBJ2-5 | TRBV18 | ASSPKGDMETQY
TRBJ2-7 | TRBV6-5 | ASSRTSGGYEQY
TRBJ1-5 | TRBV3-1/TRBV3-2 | ASSLGTGGNQPQH
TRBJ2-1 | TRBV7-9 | ASSPLAGWDEQF
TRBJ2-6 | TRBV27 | ASSRDSGANVLT
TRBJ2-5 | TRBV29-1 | SVRDGGLAEQETQY
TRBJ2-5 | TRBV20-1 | SASHSASGVETQY
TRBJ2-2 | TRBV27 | ASRFQGAGEELF
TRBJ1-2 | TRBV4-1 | ASSQGQGADYGYT
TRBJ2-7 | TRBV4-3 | ASSQGMGQGTYEQY
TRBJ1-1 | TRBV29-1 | SVDRAGNTEAF
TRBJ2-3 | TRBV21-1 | ASSTSAGTDLTDTQY
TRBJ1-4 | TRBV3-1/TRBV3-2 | ASSQGQGEKLF
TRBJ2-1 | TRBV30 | AWARTGFDHAQF
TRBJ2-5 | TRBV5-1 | ASSPPGQGARETQY
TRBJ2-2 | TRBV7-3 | ASGGQGAGELF